This TCR beta chain was profiled in a study of response to subunit inactivated influenza vaccine (dated by TCRdb to 2016 to 2019). For the wider study: Deep quantitative T cell receptor repertoire profiling was used in the study to track responses to a trivalent subunit inactivated influenza vaccine. General study outcomes and caveats: According to the authors, only a limited number of new T cells may be recruited by each seasonal influenza vaccination.

To note about this clonotype: Which antigen it targets is not known. No much larger clonotype is one base removed from it; base qualities were not supplied.

From a lookup of the germline V gene (reference sequence), CDR1 and CDR2 are LGHDT and YNNKEL. The CDR3 spans 16 residues, from the cysteine through the phenylalanine. The read is trimmed to its CDR3 DNA, 48 bases read in frame from base 1. Ends trimmed: V by 1 base, J by 1 base; bases unmatched to a gene: 7. Receptors were amplified or captured by RT-PCR. The run used an Illumina HiSeq 2500. TCRdb passed the public sequencing reads through fastp at Q25 and MiXCR, retaining productive beta sequences. CDR3 protein duplicates are merged, each entry listing the most common genes and DNA. For this sample there are hundreds of thousands of distinct CDR3 sequences; roughly 20% appear just once. The top ten hold roughly a tenth of the sample.

The sequence is built from TRBV3-1 and TRBJ2-7, with 7 bases aligning to TRBD1. The sample was PBMCs from blood, taken 5 days after vaccination. The TCR comes from a man aged 50-59 years who received an inactivated influenza vaccine. Donor details come from another sample of the same person, matched by shared clones. The DNA sequence is given as TGTGCCAGCAGCCAAGCTTTCCGGACAGGTTCCTACGAGCAGTACTTC. It translates to CASSQAFRTGSYEQYF.